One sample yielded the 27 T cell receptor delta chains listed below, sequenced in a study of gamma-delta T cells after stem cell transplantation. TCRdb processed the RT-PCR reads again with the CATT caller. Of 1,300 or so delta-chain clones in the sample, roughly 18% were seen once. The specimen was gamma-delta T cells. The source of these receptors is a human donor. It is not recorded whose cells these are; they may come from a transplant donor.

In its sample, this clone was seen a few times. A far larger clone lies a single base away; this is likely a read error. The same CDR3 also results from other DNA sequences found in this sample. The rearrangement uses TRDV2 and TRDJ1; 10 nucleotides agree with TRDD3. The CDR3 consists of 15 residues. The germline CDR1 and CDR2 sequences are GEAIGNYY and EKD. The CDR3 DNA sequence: TGTGCCTGTGACACCGTGGGGGATACCTCCGATAAACTCATCTTC. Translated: CACDTVGDTSDKLIF.

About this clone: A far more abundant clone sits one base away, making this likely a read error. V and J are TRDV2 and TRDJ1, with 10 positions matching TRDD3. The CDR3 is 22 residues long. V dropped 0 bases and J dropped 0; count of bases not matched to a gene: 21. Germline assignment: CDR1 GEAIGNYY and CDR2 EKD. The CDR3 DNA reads TGTGCCTGTGACACCCTTATACCGGGGGATACGCCCACTAAGATGGACACCGATAAACTCATCTTT. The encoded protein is CACDTLIPGDTPTKMDTDKLIF.

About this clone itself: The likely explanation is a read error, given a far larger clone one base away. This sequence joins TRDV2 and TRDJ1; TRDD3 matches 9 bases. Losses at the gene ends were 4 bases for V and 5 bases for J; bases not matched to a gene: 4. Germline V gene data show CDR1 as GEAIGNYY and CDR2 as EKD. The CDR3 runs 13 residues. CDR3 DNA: TGTGCCTGTGATGCTCTGGGGGATGATAAACTCATCTTT. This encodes CACDALGDDKLIF.

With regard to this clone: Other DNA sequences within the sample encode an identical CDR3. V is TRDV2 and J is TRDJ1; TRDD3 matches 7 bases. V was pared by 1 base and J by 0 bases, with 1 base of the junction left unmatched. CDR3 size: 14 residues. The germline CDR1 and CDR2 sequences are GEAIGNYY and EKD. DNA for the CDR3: TGTGCCTGTGACACGTGGGGGAACACCGATAAACTCATCTTT. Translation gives CACDTWGNTDKLIF.

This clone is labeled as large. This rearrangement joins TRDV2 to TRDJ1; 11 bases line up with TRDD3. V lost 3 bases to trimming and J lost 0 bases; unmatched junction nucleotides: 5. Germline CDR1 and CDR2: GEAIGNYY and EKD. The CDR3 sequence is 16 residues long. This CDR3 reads CACDLLGDRYTDKLIF. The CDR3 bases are TGTGCCTGTGACCTACTGGGGGATAGGTACACCGATAAACTCATCTTT.

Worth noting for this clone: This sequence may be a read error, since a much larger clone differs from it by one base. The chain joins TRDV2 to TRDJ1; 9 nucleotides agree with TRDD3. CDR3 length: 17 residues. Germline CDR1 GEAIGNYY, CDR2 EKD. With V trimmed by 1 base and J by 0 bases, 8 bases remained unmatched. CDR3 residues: CACDTLGDAAYTDKLIF. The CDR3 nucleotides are TGTGCCTGTGACACACTGGGGGACGCAGCGTACACCGATAAACTCATCTTT.

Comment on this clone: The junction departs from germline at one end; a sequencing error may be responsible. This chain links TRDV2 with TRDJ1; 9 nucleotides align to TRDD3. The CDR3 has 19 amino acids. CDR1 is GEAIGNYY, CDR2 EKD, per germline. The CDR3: CACDTLLPGGSKYTDKHIF. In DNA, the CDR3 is TGTGCCTGTGACACCTTGCTTCCTGGGGGATCAAAGTACACCGATAAACACATCTTT.

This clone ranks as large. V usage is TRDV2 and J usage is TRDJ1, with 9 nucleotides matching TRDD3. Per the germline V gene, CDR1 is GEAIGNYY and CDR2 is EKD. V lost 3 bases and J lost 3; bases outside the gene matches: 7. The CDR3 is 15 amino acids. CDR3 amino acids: CACDPLGIRADKLIF. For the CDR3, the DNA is TGTGCCTGTGACCCGTTGGGGATACGGGCCGATAAACTCATCTTT.

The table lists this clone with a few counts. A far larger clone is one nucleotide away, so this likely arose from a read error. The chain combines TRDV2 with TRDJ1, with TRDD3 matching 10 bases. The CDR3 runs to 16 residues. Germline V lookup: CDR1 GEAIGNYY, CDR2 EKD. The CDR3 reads CACDPLGDPYTDELIF. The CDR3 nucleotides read TGTGCCTGTGACCCACTGGGGGATCCTTACACCGATGAACTCATCTTT.

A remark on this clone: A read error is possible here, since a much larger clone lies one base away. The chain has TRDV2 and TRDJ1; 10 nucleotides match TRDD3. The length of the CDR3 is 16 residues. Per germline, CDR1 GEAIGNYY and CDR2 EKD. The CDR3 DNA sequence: TGTGCCTGTGACATTTTACTGGGGGATGACACCGATAAACTCACCTTT. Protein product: CACDILLGDDTDKLTF.

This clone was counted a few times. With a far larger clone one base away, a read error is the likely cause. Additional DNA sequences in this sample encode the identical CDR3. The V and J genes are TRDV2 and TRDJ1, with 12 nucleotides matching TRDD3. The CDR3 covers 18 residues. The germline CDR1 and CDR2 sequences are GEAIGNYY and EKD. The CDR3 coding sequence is TGTGCCTGTGACACCGTACTGGGGGATACCGAATACACCGATAAGCTCATCTTT. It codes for CACDTVLGDTEYTDKLIF.

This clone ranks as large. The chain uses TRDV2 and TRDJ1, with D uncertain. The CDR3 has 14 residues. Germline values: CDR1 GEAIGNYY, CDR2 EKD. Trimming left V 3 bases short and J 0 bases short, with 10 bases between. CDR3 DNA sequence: TGTGCCTGTGACCAGCTTTCGAACACCGATAAACTCATCTTT. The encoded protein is CACDQLSNTDKLIF.

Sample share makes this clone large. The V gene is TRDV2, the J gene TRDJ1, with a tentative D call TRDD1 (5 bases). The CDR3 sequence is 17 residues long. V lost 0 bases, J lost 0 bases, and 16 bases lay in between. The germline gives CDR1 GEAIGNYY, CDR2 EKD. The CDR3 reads CACDTLNRVPYTDKLIF. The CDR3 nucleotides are TGTGCCTGTGACACCTTGAATAGAGTACCTTACACCGATAAACTCATCTTT.

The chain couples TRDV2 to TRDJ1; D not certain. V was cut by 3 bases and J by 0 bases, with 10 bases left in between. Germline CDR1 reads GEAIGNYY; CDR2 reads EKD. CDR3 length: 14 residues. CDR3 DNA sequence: TGTGCCTGTGACCATATTGCAAACACCGATAAACTCATCTTT. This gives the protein CACDHIANTDKLIF.

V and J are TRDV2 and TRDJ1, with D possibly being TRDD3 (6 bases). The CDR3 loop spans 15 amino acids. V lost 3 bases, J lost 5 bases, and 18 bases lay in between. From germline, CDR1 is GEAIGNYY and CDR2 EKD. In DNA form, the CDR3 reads TGTGCCTGTGACTCCGTCCTGGGGAGGCATGATAAACTCATCTTT. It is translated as CACDSVLGRHDKLIF.

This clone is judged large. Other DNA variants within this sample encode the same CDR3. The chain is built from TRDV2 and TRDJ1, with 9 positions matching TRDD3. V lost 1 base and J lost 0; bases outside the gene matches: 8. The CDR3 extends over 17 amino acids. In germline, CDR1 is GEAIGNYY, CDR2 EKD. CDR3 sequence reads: CACDTVVDWGNTDKLIF. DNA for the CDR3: TGTGCCTGTGACACAGTAGTGGACTGGGGGAACACCGATAAACTCATCTTT.

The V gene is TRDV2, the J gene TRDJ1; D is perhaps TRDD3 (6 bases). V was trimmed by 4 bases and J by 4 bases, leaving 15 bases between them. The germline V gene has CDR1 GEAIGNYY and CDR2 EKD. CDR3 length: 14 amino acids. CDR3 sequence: CACEKLGFNDKLIF. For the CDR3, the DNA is TGTGCCTGTGAAAAGCTGGGGTTCAACGATAAACTCATCTTT.

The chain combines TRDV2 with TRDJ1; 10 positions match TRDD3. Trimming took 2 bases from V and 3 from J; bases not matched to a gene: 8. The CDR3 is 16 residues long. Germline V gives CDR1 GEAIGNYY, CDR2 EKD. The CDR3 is CACDRLGDGVADKLIF. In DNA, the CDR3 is TGTGCCTGTGACAGACTGGGGGATGGTGTGGCCGATAAACTCATCTTT.

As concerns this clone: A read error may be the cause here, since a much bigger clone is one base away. The CDR3 DNA sequence: TGTGCCTGTGACACCGTTTCCCGGGGGATACGTAAAGCAAAACTCATCTTT. It yields the protein CACDTVSRGIRKAKLIF. The chain uses TRDV2 and TRDJ1, with TRDD3 matching 10 bases. The CDR3 contains 17 residues. CDR1 and CDR2 from the germline V gene are GEAIGNYY and EKD. V gave up 0 bases and J gave up 8 bases; unmatched junction bases: 14.

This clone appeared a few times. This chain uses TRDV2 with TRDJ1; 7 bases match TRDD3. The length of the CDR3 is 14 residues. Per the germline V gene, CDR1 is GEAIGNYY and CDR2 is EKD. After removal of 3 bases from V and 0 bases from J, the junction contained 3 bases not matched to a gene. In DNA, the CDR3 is TGTGCCTGTGACGCCCTGGGGGACACCGATAAACTCATCTTT. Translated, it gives CACDALGDTDKLIF.

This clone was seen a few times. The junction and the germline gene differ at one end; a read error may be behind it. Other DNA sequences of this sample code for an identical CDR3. The CDR3 sequence: CACDTVTRTDTRHKLIF. The CDR3 bases are TGTGCATGTGACACCGTAACTAGGACGGATACGCGGCATAAACTCATCTTT. The chain recombines TRDV2 with TRDJ1; 7 positions match TRDD3. The CDR3 totals 17 residues. Germline V CDR1 and CDR2: GEAIGNYY, EKD.

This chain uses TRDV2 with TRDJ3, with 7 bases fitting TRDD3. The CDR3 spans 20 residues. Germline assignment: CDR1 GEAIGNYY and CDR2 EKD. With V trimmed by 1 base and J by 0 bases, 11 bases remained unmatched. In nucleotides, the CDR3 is TGTGCCTGTGACACTATCTCTACTGGGGAGAACTCCTGGGACACCCGACAGATGTTTTTC. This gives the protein CACDTISTGENSWDTRQMFF.

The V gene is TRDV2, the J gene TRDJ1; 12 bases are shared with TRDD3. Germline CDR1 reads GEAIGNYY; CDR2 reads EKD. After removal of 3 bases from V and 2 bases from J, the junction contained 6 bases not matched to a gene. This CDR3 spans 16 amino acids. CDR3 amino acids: CACDSLLGDTTDKLIF. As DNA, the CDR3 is TGTGCCTGTGACTCCCTTCTGGGGGATACGACCGATAAACTCATCTTT.

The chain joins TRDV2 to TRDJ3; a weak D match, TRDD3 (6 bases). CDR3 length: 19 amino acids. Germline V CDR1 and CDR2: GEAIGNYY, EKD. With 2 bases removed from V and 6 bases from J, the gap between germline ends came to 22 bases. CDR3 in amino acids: CACDKLPHGGSKDTRQMFF. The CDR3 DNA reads TGTGCCTGTGACAAGCTTCCCCATGGGGGGTCTAAGGACACCCGACAGATGTTTTTC.

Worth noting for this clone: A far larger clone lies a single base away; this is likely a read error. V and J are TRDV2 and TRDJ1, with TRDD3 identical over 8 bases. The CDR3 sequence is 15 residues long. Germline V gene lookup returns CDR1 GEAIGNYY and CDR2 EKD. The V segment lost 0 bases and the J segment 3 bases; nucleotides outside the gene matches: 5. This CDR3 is CACDTVGDASDKLIF. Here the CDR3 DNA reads TGTGCCTGTGACACCGTGGGGGATGCCTCCGATAAACTCATCTTT.

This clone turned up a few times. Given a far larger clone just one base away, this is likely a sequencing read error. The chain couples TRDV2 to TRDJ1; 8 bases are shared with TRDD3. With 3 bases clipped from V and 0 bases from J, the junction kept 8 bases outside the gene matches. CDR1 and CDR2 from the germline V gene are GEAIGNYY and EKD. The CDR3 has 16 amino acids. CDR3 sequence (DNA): TGTGCCTGTGACCCACTGGGGGGTCCTTACACCGATAAACTCATCTTT. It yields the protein CACDPLGGPYTDKLIF.

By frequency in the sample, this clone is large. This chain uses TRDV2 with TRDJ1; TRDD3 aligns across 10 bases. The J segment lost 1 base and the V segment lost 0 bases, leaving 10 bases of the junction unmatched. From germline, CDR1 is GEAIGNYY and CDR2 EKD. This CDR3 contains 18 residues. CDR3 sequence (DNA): TGTGCCTGTGACACCCTGGGGGATAGCCCCTCGGGCACCGATAAACTCATCTTT. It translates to CACDTLGDSPSGTDKLIF.